The entry below gives a single T cell receptor (beta chain) sequence along with its context. V was pared by 3 bases and J by 8 bases, with 4 bases of the junction left unmatched. The germline CDR1 and CDR2 sequences are SGHRS and YFSETQ. This CDR3 is 12 amino acids long. These data belong to a study of OX40 agonist ivuxolimab in advanced cancers. For the study at large: Having had anti-PD-1, anti-PD-L1 or anti-CTLA-4 therapy before was allowed, and over 35% had some.

Sequencing used immunoSEQ multiplex PCR; TCRdb keeps in-frame clones, though not all of them. The repertoire holds 45,000 to 55,000 clones, with 75% to 85% as singletons. The gene calls are TRBV5-1 and TRBJ1-2; 7 bases match TRBD1. This clonotype was obtained from an adult with an advanced solid tumor such as melanoma, head and neck, liver or kidney cancer. The sequences come from CD4+ or CD8+ T cells sorted from blood, collected in a trial of the OX40 agonist ivuxolimab. The CDR3 reads CASSWTGGGYTF. The DNA of the CDR3 is TGCGCCAGCAGCTGGACAGGAGGAGGCTACACCTTC. The full variable domain, rest sourced from reference TRBV5-1 and TRBJ1-2, is KAGVTQTPRYLIKTRGQQVTLSCSPISGHRSVSWYQQTPGQGLQFLFEYFSETQRNKGNFPGRFSGRQFSNSRSEMNVSTLELGDSALYLCASSWTGGGYTFGSGTRLTVV.